A selection of T cell receptor beta chains follows, all from one sample in a study of T cell responses to AZD1222 COVID-19 vaccine. Method: immunoSEQ multiplex PCR; TCRdb's copy keeps in-frame clones and lacks some. The sample consists of about 100,000 clones, about 88% of them appearing once. Sequencing used peripheral blood, obtained on day 0 of AZD1222 vaccination. These receptor sequences come from an adult in good health. CDR3s include the opening cysteine and the closing phenylalanine or tryptophan.

v_call: TRBV5-1; j_call: TRBJ2-1; cdr3_aa: CASSLGQEDSYNEQFF
v_call: TRBV29-1; j_call: TRBJ1-1; cdr3_aa: CSYGTGPGTEAFF
v_call: TRBV19; j_call: TRBJ1-1; cdr3_aa: CASSISGEGLHTEAFF
v_call: TRBV6-5; j_call: TRBJ1-5; cdr3_aa: CASGLTGLNQPQHF
v_call: TRBV9; j_call: TRBJ2-5; cdr3_aa: CASSVLQGSGETQYF
v_call: TRBV11-3; j_call: TRBJ1-2; cdr3_aa: CASSTWGVGYGYTF
v_call: TRBV5-4; j_call: TRBJ2-1; cdr3_aa: CASSPKGASGNNEQFF
v_call: TRBV4-1; j_call: TRBJ1-3; cdr3_aa: CASSRSWVRGAGNTIYF
v_call: TRBV29-1; j_call: TRBJ2-5; cdr3_aa: CSVSSGSETQYF
v_call: TRBV27; j_call: TRBJ1-5; cdr3_aa: CASNGGGNQPQHF